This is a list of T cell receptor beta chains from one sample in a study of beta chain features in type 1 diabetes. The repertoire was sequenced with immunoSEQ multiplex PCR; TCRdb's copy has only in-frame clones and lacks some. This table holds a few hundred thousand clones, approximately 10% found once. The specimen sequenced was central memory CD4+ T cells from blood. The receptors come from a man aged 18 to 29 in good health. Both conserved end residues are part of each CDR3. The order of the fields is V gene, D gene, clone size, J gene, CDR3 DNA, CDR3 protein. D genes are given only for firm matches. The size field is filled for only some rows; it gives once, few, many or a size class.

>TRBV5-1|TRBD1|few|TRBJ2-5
TGCGCCAGCACCGAAGGACAGGGCGGGACCCAGTACTTC
CASTEGQGGTQYF
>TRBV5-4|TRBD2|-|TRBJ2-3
TGTGCCAGCAGCTTGGTCGCGGGAGCCTCGACAGATACGCAGTATTTT
CASSLVAGASTDTQYF
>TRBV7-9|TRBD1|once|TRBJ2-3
TGTGCCAGCAGCTCCGGACGACAGGGGGCGATGGCAGATACGCAGTATTTT
CASSSGRQGAMADTQYF
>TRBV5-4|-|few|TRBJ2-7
TGTGCCAGCAGCCCCTACGTGGGGGGGCGAGACGAGCAGTACTTC
CASSPYVGGRDEQYF
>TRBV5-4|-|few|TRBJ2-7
TGTGCCAGCAGTTTCCCCGGAGATACGAGGCAGTACTTC
CASSFPGDTRQYF
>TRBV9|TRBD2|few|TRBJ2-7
TGTGCCAGCAGCACCGAGCGGGACCAGTTACGCCAGCAGTACTTC
CASSTERDQLRQQYF
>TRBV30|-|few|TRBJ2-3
TGTGCCTGGAGTATGGCGGGATTGGCGCAGTATTTT
CAWSMAGLAQYF
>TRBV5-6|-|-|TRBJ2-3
TGTGCCAGCAGCTTGCCCGACCGTGCGGATACGCAGTATTTT
CASSLPDRADTQYF
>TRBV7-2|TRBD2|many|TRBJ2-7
TGTGCCAGCAGCTCCCAGAGCGGGGGGTCCCCCGAGCAGTACTTC
CASSSQSGGSPEQYF
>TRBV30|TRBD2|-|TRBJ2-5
TGTGCCTGGAGTGTCCCAGCGGGAGGGCAAGAGACCCAGTACTTC
CAWSVPAGGQETQYF
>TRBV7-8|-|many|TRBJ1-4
TGTGCCAGCAGCTTAGTTAGGGAAAAACTGTTTTTT
CASSLVREKLFF
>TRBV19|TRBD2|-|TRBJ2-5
TGTGCCAGTAGTATCGAGGCTAGCGGGAGGTACCAAGAGACCCAGTACTTC
CASSIEASGRYQETQYF
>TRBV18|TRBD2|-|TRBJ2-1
TGTGCCAGCTCACTTGGCCTAGCGGGTCTCAATGAGCAGTTCTTC
CASSLGLAGLNEQFF
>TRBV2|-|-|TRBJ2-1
TGTGCCAGCAGTGGGGAGACCGGCGGCTACAATGAGCAGTTCTTC
CASSGETGGYNEQFF
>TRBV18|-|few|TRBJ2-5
TGTGCCAGCTCACCTCAGGAGGAGACCCAGTACTTC
CASSPQEETQYF
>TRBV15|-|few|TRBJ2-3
TGTGCCACCACCCTCGGTATGGTAACAGATACGCAGTATTTT
CATTLGMVTDTQYF
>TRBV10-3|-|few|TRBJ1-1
TGTGCCATCAGTGTAGTCTTAGTCATGAACACTGAAGCTTTCTTT
CAISVVLVMNTEAFF
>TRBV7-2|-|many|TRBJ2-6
TGTGCCAGCAGCCCCAAGGGGATCTCTGGGGCCAACGTCCTGACTTTC
CASSPKGISGANVLTF
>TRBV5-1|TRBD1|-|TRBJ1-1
TGCGCCAGCAGCAACAGGGGAGTTGGCACTGAAGCTTTCTTT
CASSNRGVGTEAFF
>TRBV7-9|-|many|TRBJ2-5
TGTGCCAGCAGCGTCATCCAGGGGTTGGGGGCAGAGACCCAGTACTTC
CASSVIQGLGAETQYF
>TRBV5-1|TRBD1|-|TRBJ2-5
TGCGCCAGCAGCCCAGGGACAGGAAACCCCCAAGAGACCCAGTACTTC
CASSPGTGNPQETQYF
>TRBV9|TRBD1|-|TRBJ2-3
TGTGCCAGCAGCGTAGGGACAGGGAGTGGCACAGATACGCAGTATTTT
CASSVGTGSGTDTQYF
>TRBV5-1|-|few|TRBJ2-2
TGCGCCAGCAGCTTTTTGCCCAGGGGTGGCACCGGGGAGCTGTTTTTT
CASSFLPRGGTGELFF
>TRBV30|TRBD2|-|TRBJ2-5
TGTGCCTGGAGTATTGGGACTAGCGGCCAAGAGACCCAGTACTTC
CAWSIGTSGQETQYF
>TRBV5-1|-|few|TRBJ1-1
TGCGCCAGCAGCCCGAACCGGGGAGGGAACACTGAAGCTTTCTTT
CASSPNRGGNTEAFF
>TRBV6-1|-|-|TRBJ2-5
TGTGCCAGCAGCCCCGAATTTAGGGAGACCCAGTACTTC
CASSPEFRETQYF
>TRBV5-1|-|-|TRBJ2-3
TGCGCCAGCAGCATGGGGGGTGGCGGCACAGATACGCAGTATTTT
CASSMGGGGTDTQYF
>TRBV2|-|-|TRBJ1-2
TGTGCCAGCAGCCGGACTCAAGCTAACTATGGCTACACCTTC
CASSRTQANYGYTF
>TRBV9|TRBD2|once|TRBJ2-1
TGTGCCAGCAGCGTTACCGGGACTAGCGGTTTGAGCTCCTACAATGAGCAGTTCTTC
CASSVTGTSGLSSYNEQFF
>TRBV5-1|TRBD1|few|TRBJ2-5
TGCGCCAGCAGCTTACAGGGGGGAGAGACCCAGTACTTC
CASSLQGGETQYF
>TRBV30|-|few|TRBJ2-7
TGTGCCTGGAGGTGGTCCTACGAGCAGTACTTC
CAWRWSYEQYF
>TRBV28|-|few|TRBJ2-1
TGTGCCAGCAGTGTAAGGGGGGTGACTAGCTGGTCCTACAATGAGCAGTTCTTC
CASSVRGVTSWSYNEQFF
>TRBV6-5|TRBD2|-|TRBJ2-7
TGTGCCAGCAGCCGAACGACTAGCGGCTACGAGCAGTACTTC
CASSRTTSGYEQYF
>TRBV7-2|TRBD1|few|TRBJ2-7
TGTGCCAGCAGCCCTAGGACAGGGGGCTCCTACGAGCAGTACTTC
CASSPRTGGSYEQYF
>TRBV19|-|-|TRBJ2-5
TGTGCCAGTAGTATGGCCAGAACGGAGACCCAGTACTTC
CASSMARTETQYF
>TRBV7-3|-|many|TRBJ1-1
TGTGCCAGCAGCGTCGGGCCGAACACTGAAGCTTTCTTT
CASSVGPNTEAFF
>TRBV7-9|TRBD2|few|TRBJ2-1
TGTGCCAGCAGCTCTACGAGGGGCGGGAGGGCCAACAATGAGCAGTTCTTC
CASSSTRGGRANNEQFF
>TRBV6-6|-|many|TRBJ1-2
TGTGCCAGCAGCCCGGGACACAACTATGGCTACACCTTC
CASSPGHNYGYTF
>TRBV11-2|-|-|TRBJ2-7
TGTGCCAGCAGCTTAGGCAGGCCCTACGAGCAGTACTTC
CASSLGRPYEQYF
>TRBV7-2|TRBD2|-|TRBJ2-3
TGTGCCAGCAGCCGGGTGCTAGCGGGAGATGGAGATACGCAGTATTTT
CASSRVLAGDGDTQYF
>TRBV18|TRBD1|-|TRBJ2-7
TGTGCCAGCTCACCCGACAGGGGGAAAAACTACGAGCAGTACTTC
CASSPDRGKNYEQYF
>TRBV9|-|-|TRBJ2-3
TGTGCCAGCAGCTCCTCGGCCGGGCACCCATCCGCGAATACGCAGTATTTT
CASSSSAGHPSANTQYF
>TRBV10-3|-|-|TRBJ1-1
TGTGCCATCAGTGTAGCAGGGAACACTGAAGCTTTCTTT
CAISVAGNTEAFF
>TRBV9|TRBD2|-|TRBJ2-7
TGTGCCAGCAGCGTAGATAGCGGGAGGGCCTCCTACGAGCAGTACTTC
CASSVDSGRASYEQYF
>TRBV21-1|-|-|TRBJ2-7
TGTGCCAGCAGCAGGGAGGACAGATACTACGAGCAGTACTTC
CASSREDRYYEQYF
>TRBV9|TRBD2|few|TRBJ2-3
TGTGCCAGCAGCGGGCAGGTTAAACTAGCGGGAGACCCCACGGGCACAGATACGCAGTATTTT
CASSGQVKLAGDPTGTDTQYF
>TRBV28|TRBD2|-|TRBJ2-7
TGTGCCAGCATAGGGACTAGCTTCAACGAGCAGTACTTC
CASIGTSFNEQYF
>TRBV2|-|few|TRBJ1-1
TGTGCCAGCAGTTCTAATAGGGACACTGAAGCTTTCTTT
CASSSNRDTEAFF
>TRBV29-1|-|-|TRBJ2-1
TGCAGCGTTGACAGGACATCGGGCTACAATGAGCAGTTCTTC
CSVDRTSGYNEQFF
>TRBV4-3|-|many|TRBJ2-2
TGCGCCAGCAGCCTCGTTCGGATCAACACCGGGGAGCTGTTTTTT
CASSLVRINTGELFF
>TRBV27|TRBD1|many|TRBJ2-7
TGTGCCAGCAGATGGACAGGGACCACGAACGAGCAGTACTTC
CASRWTGTTNEQYF
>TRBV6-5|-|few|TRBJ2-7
TGTGCCAGCAGTCGGACAGCACCCTACGAGCAGTACTTC
CASSRTAPYEQYF
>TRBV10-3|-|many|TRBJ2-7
TGTGCCATCAGTGGGACAGCCTACGAGCAGTACTTC
CAISGTAYEQYF
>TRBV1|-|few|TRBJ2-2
TGCACCAGCAGCCAAGCTCTAGCGGGGCCTACCGGGGAGCTGTTTTTT
CTSSQALAGPTGELFF
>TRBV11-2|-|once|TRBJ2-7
TGTGCCAGCAGCCATTGGGTCCAAAGCTCCTACGAGCAGTACTTC
CASSHWVQSSYEQYF